A single sample gave rise to the 28 T cell receptor beta chains below, sequenced in a study of molecular identifiers for immune sequencing clone quantification. TCRdb reprocessed the PCR reads with MiXCR, giving one entry per CDR3 protein. The sample has some 320,000 distinct CDR3 sequences, roughly 23% seen once. The sequencing input was naive CD8+ T cells from blood, with Jurkat cell RNA spiked in. As to subset: FACS-sorted CD8+CD4-CCR7+CD45RA+ naive T cells. The receptor source for this set is a human donor in good health. Some libraries in this study had Jurkat cell RNA spiked in.

This clonotype has a handful of counts. J is TRBJ1-1 and V is TRBV7-6, with D possibly being TRBD1 (6 bases). Trimming left V 1 base short and J 6 bases short, with 12 bases between. The CDR3 sequence is 14 residues long. Germline V gives CDR1 SGHVS, CDR2 FNYEAQ. The CDR3 is CASSLEGGSSEAFF. The CDR3 nucleotides are TGTGCCAGCAGCTTAGAGGGGGGGTCGTCTGAAGCTTTCTTT.

V usage is TRBV7-9 and J usage is TRBJ2-3; TRBD1 is a possible D gene (5 bases). Germline V gene sequence: CDR1 SEHNR, CDR2 FQNEAQ (reference sequence). Trimming took off 5 bases at V and 3 bases at J, with 15 bases between the two ends. This CDR3 comprises 15 residues. Here the CDR3 reads CASSPYTGRTDTQYF. In DNA, the CDR3 is TGTGCCAGCAGCCCGTACACAGGCAGGACAGATACGCAGTATTTT.

Many counts were recorded for this clonotype. The chain is built from TRBV2 and TRBJ2-3, with TRBD2 identical over 10 bases. The CDR3 has 16 amino acids. Germline CDR1 reads SNHLY; CDR2 reads FYNNEI. V was clipped by 7 bases and J by 4 bases; unmatched bases: 11. CDR3 amino acids: CASKPISGGRADTQYF. The CDR3 DNA sequence: TGTGCCAGCAAACCCATTAGCGGGGGGAGAGCAGATACGCAGTATTTT.

This chain links TRBV7-9 with TRBJ2-6; either TRBD1 or TRBD2 may fit D (5 bases each). Germline values: CDR1 SEHNR, CDR2 FQNEAQ (reference sequence). V was cut by 8 bases and J by 2 bases, with 13 bases left in between. CDR3 length: 15 residues. The CDR3 here is CASGAREPGANVLTF. CDR3 sequence (DNA): TGTGCCAGCGGCGCCAGGGAGCCTGGGGCCAACGTCCTGACTTTC.

This clonotype showed up many times. The CDR3 coding sequence is TGTGCCAGCAGTCCGGTGAAGGGGGCTGGGGCCAACGTCCTGACTTTC. Translated, it gives CASSPVKGAGANVLTF. The chain links TRBV28 to TRBJ2-6; the D gene is possibly TRBD1 (6 bases). The germline V gene encodes CDR1 MDHEN and CDR2 SYDVKM. V lost 5 bases and J 2 bases, leaving 13 bases between the germline ends. This CDR3 spans 16 amino acids. Full variable domain (rest looked up from reference TRBV28 and TRBJ2-6): DVKVTQSSRYLVKRTGEKVFLECVQDMDHENMFWYRQDPGLGLRLIYFSYDVKMKEKGDIPEGYSVSREKKERFSLILESASTNQTSMYLCASSPVKGAGANVLTFGAGSRLTVL.

This clonotype has ten or more counts. The chain employs TRBV20-1 and TRBJ2-7; 9 bases are shared with TRBD2. V dropped 6 bases and J dropped 2; count of bases not matched to a gene: 8. This CDR3 is built from 14 residues. Germline V gene sequence: CDR1 DFQATT, CDR2 SNEGSKA (reference sequence). CDR3 in amino acids: CSAHGLAIPYEQYF. The CDR3 nucleotides read TGCAGTGCACATGGACTAGCGATTCCCTACGAGCAGTACTTC.

Of note for this clonotype: This may be a read error: a much more frequent sequence differs by one nucleotide. This sequence joins TRBV2 and TRBJ2-3; the D is unclear. Germline V gene sequence: CDR1 SNHLY, CDR2 FYNNEI. Between the trimmed V and J ends, which lost 1 base and 7 bases, there was a span of 15 bases. The CDR3 covers 15 residues. The CDR3 DNA follows: TGTGCCAGCAGTGAAGGGGAACAGCCTACACATACGCAGTATTTT. This gives the protein CASSEGEQPTHTQYF.

This clonotype has ten or more counts. The rearrangement links TRBV7-2 to TRBJ2-7, with D perhaps matching TRBD2 (5 bases). Trimming took 4 bases from V and 5 from J, leaving 15 bases between them. Germline CDR1 and CDR2: SGHTA and FQGNSA. The CDR3 is 14 residues long. The CDR3 sequence is CASSSGLPGDEQYF. The DNA of the CDR3 is TGTGCCAGCAGCTCCGGACTCCCTGGGGACGAGCAGTACTTC.

This clonotype was counted many times. The V call is TRBV9, the J call TRBJ2-5; D could derive from TRBD1 or TRBD2 (5 bases each). The germline CDR1 and CDR2 sequences are SGDLS and YYNGEE. The CDR3 is made up of 13 amino acids. Trimming took 0 bases from V and 4 from J, leaving 7 bases between them. CDR3 coding DNA: TGTGCCAGCAGCGTAGGGGGGAGAGAGACCCAGTACTTC. Translated: CASSVGGRETQYF. Looking up the rest from reference TRBV9 and TRBJ2-5 gives the full variable domain: DSGVTQTPKHLITATGQRVTLRCSPRSGDLSVYWYQQSLDQGLQFLIQYYNGEERAKGNILERFSAQQFPDLHSELNLSSLELGDSALYFCASSVGGRETQYFGPGTRLLVL.

In this sample, this clonotype turned up many times. V and J are TRBV4-3 and TRBJ1-4; D is uncertain. The CDR3 is 16 residues long. Germline V gene lookup returns CDR1 LGHNA and CDR2 YSLEER. V was cut by 0 bases and J by 6 bases, with 14 bases left in between. CDR3 sequence: CASSQDRNSLYEKLFF. For the CDR3, the DNA is TGCGCCAGCAGCCAAGATCGAAACAGCTTATATGAAAAACTGTTTTTT.

This clonotype was picked up one time. This chain connects TRBV29-1 to TRBJ1-1; 7 bases match TRBD1. V lost 7 bases and J lost 1; bases outside the gene matches: 12. Germline V gene sequence: CDR1 SQVTM, CDR2 ANQGSEA. The CDR3 loop spans 15 amino acids. CDR3 amino acids: CSDVTGETANTEAFF. CDR3 DNA sequence: TGCAGCGACGTAACAGGGGAAACAGCGAACACTGAAGCTTTCTTT.

About this clonotype: A much larger clone differs by one base, so this may be a read error. The rearrangement uses TRBV1 and TRBJ2-1; the table's D call, TRBD1, was not checked against the DNA. TRBV1 is a pseudogene. There are 14 residues in the CDR3. CDR3 sequence reads: CTCSHGQTYNEQFF. CDR3 nucleotide sequence: TGCACCTGCAGCCACGGACAGACTTACAATGAGCAGTTCTTC.

In this sample, this clonotype turned up many times. The chain has TRBV30 and TRBJ1-1; maybe TRBD1 (5 bases). V was pared by 1 base and J by 4 bases, with 10 bases between. The CDR3 loop spans 13 amino acids. Germline CDR1 and CDR2: GTSNPN and SVGIG (reference sequence). CDR3 region: CAWSAGSSTEAFF. The DNA for the CDR3 is TGTGCCTGGAGTGCAGGGTCGAGCACTGAAGCTTTCTTT.

This clonotype occurred many times. The CDR3 sequence: CASNLWTVSNQPQHF. CDR3 in DNA: TGTGCCAGCAACCTTTGGACAGTTAGCAATCAGCCCCAGCATTTT. The rearrangement joins TRBV6-1 to TRBJ1-5; the D gene is possibly TRBD1 (6 bases). V dropped 7 bases and J dropped 0 bases, with 13 bases sitting between them. Looked up from germline, CDR1 is MNHNS and CDR2 is SASEGT. The CDR3 contains 15 residues.

This clonotype showed up many times. The V call is TRBV6-2 or TRBV6-3, the J call TRBJ2-3; D perhaps matches TRBD2 (6 bases). Germline V gene lookup returns CDR1 MNHEY and CDR2 SVGEGT. There are 11 residues in the CDR3. Trimming took off 10 bases at V and 6 bases at J, with 11 bases between the two ends. Here the CDR3 reads CATALADTQYF. In DNA, the CDR3 is TGTGCCACAGCGCTAGCGGATACGCAGTATTTT.

This clonotype was found a few times. The chain has TRBV3-1 and TRBJ1-1, with no clear D. V was clipped by 0 bases and J by 1 base, with 12 bases between them. Germline-derived CDR1 and CDR2 are LGHDT and YNNKEL (reference sequence). The CDR3 is made up of 16 amino acids. The CDR3 loop reads CASSQDRAAGNTEAFF. CDR3 bases: TGTGCCAGCAGCCAAGATCGGGCGGCGGGGAACACTGAAGCTTTCTTT. The full variable domain, rest sourced from reference TRBV3-1 and TRBJ1-1, is DTAVSQTPKYLVTQMGNDKSIKCEQNLGHDTMYWYKQDSKKFLKIMFSYNNKELIINETVPNRFSPKSPDKAHLNLHINSLELGDSAVYFCASSQDRAAGNTEAFFGQGTRLTVV.

This clonotype was seen at least ten times. Written as DNA, the CDR3 is TGTGCCAGCTCGGGACAGCCCTCCTACGAGCAGTACTTC. It specifies CASSGQPSYEQYF. V gene TRBV27 combines with J gene TRBJ2-7, with 7 nucleotides matching TRBD1. CDR1 and CDR2 (germline): MNHEY, SMNVEV (reference sequence). The junction had 4 bases not matched to a gene; V was cut back by 8 bases and J by 0 bases. This CDR3 contains 13 residues.

This chain joins TRBV11-2 and TRBJ1-5; perhaps TRBD1 as D (5 bases). The CDR3 totals 15 residues. The germline V gene encodes CDR1 SGHAT and CDR2 FQNNGV. Trimming removed 0 bases from V and 2 bases from J, with 8 bases in between. CDR3 DNA sequence: TGTGCCAGCAGCTTAGATCAAGGGGGCAATCAGCCCCAGCATTTT. Translating gives CASSLDQGGNQPQHF.

This clonotype was seen many times. The chain uses TRBV28 and TRBJ2-7; 9 nucleotides agree with TRBD2. CDR3 length: 15 amino acids. Germline V gives CDR1 MDHEN, CDR2 SYDVKM. Trimming cost V 4 bases and J 7 bases; bases outside gene matches: 11. The CDR3 region has the DNA TGTGCCAGCAGTTCTCCTGGACTAGCGCTTGCTGAGCAGTACTTC. Amino acid sequence: CASSSPGLALAEQYF.

The count of this clonotype is one. A single base separates this from a much larger clone, so it may be a read error. The rearrangement joins TRBV18 to TRBJ1-2; the D gene is possibly TRBD1 (5 bases). Germline values: CDR1 KGHSH, CDR2 LQKENI. The CDR3 runs 15 residues. Deletions cut 5 bases from V and 5 bases from J, with 18 bases between. CDR3 region: CASSAPDRDFYGYTF. The CDR3 region has the DNA TGTGCCAGCTCAGCCCCCGACAGAGATTTTTATGGCTACACCTTC.

This clonotype came up many times. The rearrangement uses TRBV20-1 and TRBJ2-7, with D possibly TRBD1 on 6 matching bases. The V end was cut by 3 bases, the J end by 0 bases, with 12 bases between. The CDR3 extends over 14 amino acids. CDR1 and CDR2 from the germline V gene are DFQATT and SNEGSKA (reference sequence). For the CDR3, the DNA is TGCAGTGCTAGGCTGGACAGTAGCTCCTACGAGCAGTACTTC. Residues: CSARLDSSSYEQYF.

This clonotype showed up many times. The CDR3 DNA reads as TGCGCCAGCAGCCACAGACAGTACACTGAAGCTTTCTTT. Protein: CASSHRQYTEAFF. The chain couples TRBV4-1 to TRBJ1-1; tentatively, D is TRBD1 (5 bases). Germline V lookup: CDR1 MGHRA, CDR2 YSYEKL. The CDR3 length is 13 residues. Deletions cut 3 bases from V and 3 bases from J, with 8 bases between.

This clonotype has just a few counts. The chain employs TRBV4-2 and TRBJ2-2; 11 bases are shared with TRBD2. V shed 7 bases, J shed 1 base, and the junction held 2 bases outside the gene matches. Germline lookup yields CDR1 LGHNA and CDR2 YNFKEQ. The CDR3 is 15 residues long. The CDR3 nucleotides read TGTGCCAGCACCGGACTAGCGGGGAACACCGGGGAGCTGTTTTTT. It codes for CASTGLAGNTGELFF.

This clonotype occurred once. Just one base apart from a much larger clone, this may be a read error. The chain joins TRBV28 to TRBJ2-7, with D possibly TRBD1 on 5 matching bases. The CDR3 covers 12 residues. Trimming shortened V by 6 bases and J by 9 bases, and 15 bases separated the two germline ends. Germline V gene data show CDR1 as MDHEN and CDR2 as SYDVKM. The CDR3 DNA reads as TGTGCCAGCAGGGAAGGGGTGGCCGTGCAGTACTTC. Amino acids: CASREGVAVQYF.

A remark on this clonotype: This may stem from a read error, because a much larger clone lies one nucleotide away. The chain employs TRBV7-2 and TRBJ2-2; 10 bases map to TRBD2. Germline loops: CDR1 SGHTA, CDR2 FQGNSA. This CDR3 comprises 19 residues. CDR3 bases: TGTGCCAGCGGCTTTTCTATGGCTAGCGGGAGTAAGAACACCGGGGAGCTGTTTTTT. Protein sequence: CASGFSMASGSKNTGELFF.

This clonotype has at least ten counts. This sequence joins TRBV12-3 or TRBV12-4 and TRBJ1-1; the D gene is possibly TRBD1 (5 bases). V lost 7 bases, J lost 8 bases, and 17 bases lay in between. The CDR3 has 13 amino acids. For the CDR3, the DNA is TGTGCCAGCATCACCTCGGGGGGTCGCGAAGCTTTCTTT. Translating it yields CASITSGGREAFF.

Notes on this clonotype: Sequence at one end of the junction differs from germline and may be a read error. V and J are TRBV29-1 and TRBJ2-1, with D possibly matching TRBD1 (6 bases). The CDR3 contains 14 residues. Germline V gene lookup returns CDR1 SQVTM and CDR2 ANQGSEA. The CDR3 is CSVVRDNSYNEQSF. CDR3 in DNA: TGCAGCGTTGTGAGGGACAACTCCTACAATGAGCAGTCCTTC.

Only a few counts were recorded for this clonotype. V and J are TRBV6-2 or TRBV6-3 and TRBJ2-3; D perhaps matches TRBD2 (6 bases). The germline V and J ends were trimmed by 2 bases and 2 bases, with 11 bases remaining between them. Germline V gene data show CDR1 as MNHEY and CDR2 as SVGEGT. The CDR3 is made up of 15 amino acids. The CDR3: CASSYRDSLTDTQYF. CDR3 coding DNA: TGTGCCAGCAGTTACCGGGACTCTCTCACAGATACGCAGTATTTT.